The 14 T cell receptor beta chains below were found in one sample sequenced in a study of tumor and adjacent non-tumor tissue in lung cancer. TCRbeta libraries were built with three rounds of nested PCR, modified from ARM-PCR. TCRdb re-analysed the multiplex PCR reads in MiXCR, keeping a single row per CDR3 protein. This table holds about 110,000 distinct CDR3 sequences, more than 70% found once. RNA was extracted from bulk tissue without any cell sorting. The specimen was lung tumor tissue. Receptors were obtained from a woman aged 55-69 years with non-small cell lung cancer.

As for this clonotype: A junction end diverges from the germline sequence, so it may reflect a read error. This chain joins TRBV11-3 and TRBJ1-1; no firm D call. CDR1 and CDR2 (germline): SGHNT, YENEEA. CDR3 size: 15 residues. CDR3 in DNA: TGTGCCAACAGCTTAGATTCGGGGAGAGGCACTGAAGTTTTCTTC. Translating gives CANSLDSGRGTEVFF. Full variable domain (outside the CDR3, taken from reference TRBV11-3 and TRBJ1-1): EAGVVQSPRYKIIEKKQPVAFWCNPISGHNTLYWYLQNLGQGPELLIRYENEEAVDDSQLPKDRFSAERLKGVDSTLKIQPAELGDSAVYLCANSLDSGRGTEVFFGQGTRLTVV.

Comments on this clonotype: An end of the junction does not agree with germline; a read error may underlie this. The chain combines TRBV11-2 with TRBJ1-1; unclear D gene. CDR1 SGHAT and CDR2 FQNNGV come from the germline V gene. This CDR3 is 15 amino acids long. The CDR3 here is CASGLTPGLNAEALF. CDR3 bases: TGTGCCAGCGGCTTGACCCCCGGACTAAACGCTGAAGCTTTATTT. Full variable domain (missing parts from reference TRBV11-2 and TRBJ1-1): EAGVAQSPRYKIIEKRQSVAFWCNPISGHATLYWYQQILGQGPKLLIQFQNNGVVDDSQLPKDRFSAERLKGVDSTLKIQPAKLEDSAVYLCASGLTPGLNAEALFGQGTRLTVV.

This clonotype was found once. The junction departs from germline at one end; a sequencing error may be responsible. The rearrangement links TRBV12-3 or TRBV12-4 to TRBJ1-3, with a weak D call TRBD1 (5 bases). The CDR3 consists of 18 residues. CDR3 sequence: CTSSLSTGAGVSGNTIYF. Here the CDR3 DNA reads TGTACCAGCAGTTTAAGTACCGGGGCGGGAGTCTCTGGAAACACCATATATTTT.

The table lists this clonotype with a count of one. The chain couples TRBV4-2 to TRBJ2-2, with TRBD2 matching 11 bases. Germline values: CDR1 LGHNA, CDR2 YNFKEQ. The ends lost 6 bases at V and 2 bases at J; junction bases unmatched: 8. This CDR3 is built from 17 residues. This CDR3 is CASSPVGTSGNTGELFF. In nucleotides, the CDR3 is TGTGCCAGCAGTCCGGTCGGGACTAGCGGAAACACCGGGGAGCTGTTTTTT.

Concerning this clonotype: This may come from a read error, since a much larger clone is one base off. The conserved final phenylalanine or tryptophan is absent from the CDR3, which likely points to a read error. The CDR3 nucleotides are TGCGCCAGCAGCCAAGACCCCTACAGGGGAACTAATGAAAAACTGTTTTTA. This encodes CASSQDPYRGTNEKLFL. The chain uses TRBV4-3 and TRBJ1-4; 7 positions match TRBD1. V dropped 0 bases and J dropped 1; count of bases not matched to a gene: 5. Germline V gene sequence: CDR1 LGHNA, CDR2 YSLEER. The CDR3 extends over 17 amino acids.

The V call is TRBV5-1, the J call TRBJ2-1, with D unclear. CDR3 length: 14 residues. Germline V gene data show CDR1 as SGHRS and CDR2 as YFSETQ. The DNA of the CDR3 is TGCGCTATCAGAACCGATACCTCCTACAATGAGCAGTTCTTC. Amino acid sequence: CAIRTDTSYNEQFF.

Comments on this clonotype: A read error may explain this, as a much larger clone is one base away. V is TRBV11-2 and J is TRBJ2-3, with TRBD1 as a possible D gene (6 bases). The V gene lost 10 bases and the J gene lost 5 bases, with 13 bases spanning the gap. CDR1 and CDR2 (germline): SGHAT, FQNNGV. This CDR3 has 12 residues. The chain's CDR3 is CAISLDRDTQYF. In DNA form, the CDR3 reads TGTGCCATCAGTCTGGACAGAGATACGCAGTATTTT.

Concerning this clonotype: A much larger clone differs by one base, so this may be a read error. The chain links TRBV5-5 to TRBJ2-1; D may be TRBD1 or TRBD2 (5 bases each). The CDR3 runs 18 residues. Germline loops: CDR1 SGHKS, CDR2 YYEKEE (reference sequence). The V end lost 5 bases, the J end lost 3 bases, and 24 bases lay between the germline ends. CDR3 sequence (DNA): TGTGCCAGCAGGGAATCGGGTTTAGAGAGGGGAATCTACAATGAGCAGTTCTTC. This encodes CASRESGLERGIYNEQFF. Complete variable domain (other parts from reference TRBV5-5 and TRBJ2-1): DAGVTQSPTHLIKTRGQQVTLRCSPISGHKSVSWYQQVLGQGPQFIFQYYEKEERGRGNFPDRFSARQFPNYSSELNVNALLLGDSALYLCASRESGLERGIYNEQFFGPGTRLTVL.

The genes are TRBV11-3 and TRBJ2-7, with 7 bases matching TRBD2. The CDR3 is made up of 13 amino acids. With V trimmed by 5 bases and J by 13 bases, 14 bases remained unmatched. Germline CDR1 is SGHNT and CDR2 is YENEEA. The DNA of the CDR3 is TGTGCCAGCAGCCCTCGACTAGCTCTCCAGCGCTACTTC. Amino acids: CASSPRLALQRYF.

The V call is TRBV29-1, the J call TRBJ1-2; no firm D call. Germline CDR1 reads SQVTM; CDR2 reads ANQGSEA. The CDR3 loop spans 11 amino acids. The V and J ends lost 4 bases and 6 bases respectively, with 9 bases between them. CDR3 nucleotide sequence: TGCAGCGTTGCAGGAGGCGATGGCTACACCTTC. Encoded protein: CSVAGGDGYTF.

This clonotype has just one count. This may stem from a read error, because a much larger clone lies one nucleotide away. The V and J genes are TRBV29-1 and TRBJ2-7, with 7 bases that match TRBD2. The germline V gene encodes CDR1 SQVTM and CDR2 ANQGSEA. CDR3 length: 15 amino acids. Trimming cost V 4 bases and J 3 bases; bases outside gene matches: 12. CDR3 coding DNA: TGCAGCGTTGCGGGTGGCCTAGCGGTGAACTACGAGCAGTACTTC. Residues: CSVAGGLAVNYEQYF.

Turning to this clonotype: Relative to the germline gene, one junction end is altered; a read error may explain this. The V and J genes are TRBV6-5 and TRBJ2-4, with D tentatively TRBD1 or TRBD2 (5 bases each). The CDR3 has 14 residues. In germline, CDR1 is MNHEY, CDR2 SVGAGI. The CDR3 DNA is TGTGCTAGCAGTGCCCAGGGAGAGGAGGAGACTCCGTACTTC. Amino acids: CASSAQGEEETPYF.

Remarks on this clonotype: At one of its ends the junction is not consistent with the germline gene, which may arise from a read error. The chain uses TRBV11-3 and TRBJ2-3, with D hard to call. The CDR3 covers 12 residues. Germline-derived CDR1 and CDR2 are SGHNT and YENEEA. CDR3 nucleotide sequence: TGTGTCAGCAGCTTACACAGTGATACGCAGTATTTT. This sequence encodes CVSSLHSDTQYF.

This clonotype was counted many times. This chain joins TRBV11-1 and TRBJ2-1; unclear D gene. The V gene lost 2 bases and the J gene lost 4 bases, with 12 bases spanning the gap. The CDR3 has 15 amino acids. The germline V gene has CDR1 SGHAT and CDR2 FQDESV (reference sequence). The DNA for the CDR3 is TGTGCCAGCAGCTTATGGGTGGTAGATTACAATGAGCAGTTCTTC. This sequence encodes CASSLWVVDYNEQFF.